This passage covers 20 T cell receptor beta chains from one sample sequenced in a study of T cells in women clearing cervical HPV infection. Sequencing was performed with immunoSEQ multiplex PCR; in TCRdb, only in-frame clones are kept and a portion is missing. The sample is made up of about 36,000 clones, and the top ten hold 1.5% to 2% of it. The sequenced sample was blood buffy coat. The receptor set was obtained from a woman between 18 and 70 years old with a cervical HPV16 infection that either progressed to CIN3+ or cleared (not recorded which).

The CDR3 sequence is CASSESWVRHYEQYF. The CDR3 bases that were read are TGTGCCAGCAGTGAGAGTTGGGTCAGACACTACGAG. V and J are TRBV6-4 and TRBJ2-7; D ambiguous. The CDR3 extends 3 residues past the end of the read, so its final part is completed from the germline J gene. Per germline, CDR1 MRHNA and CDR2 SNTAGT. The CDR3 has 15 amino acids. V was pared by 3 bases and J by 3 bases, with 15 bases between.

With regard to this clone: The read terminates 3 residues ahead of where the CDR3 ends, so the germline J gene completes it. The chain recombines TRBV9 with TRBJ1-2; 7 bases map to TRBD1. Germline V gene sequence: CDR1 SGDLS, CDR2 YYNGEE. V shed 3 bases and J 3 bases; nucleotides not matched to a gene: 5. CDR3 size: 14 residues. The covered CDR3 bases are TGTGCCAGCAGCGAAGCAGGGGGGCACTATGGC. It is translated as CASSEAGGHYG. The full CDR3 reads CASSEAGGHYGYTF.

Comment on this clone: The DNA ends 3 residues before the CDR3 does, and the rest of the CDR3 is filled in from the germline J gene. The rearrangement joins TRBV19 to TRBJ1-5, with TRBD1 matching 7 bases. With V trimmed by 5 bases and J by 0 bases, 4 bases remained unmatched. The CDR3 has 15 amino acids. Germline CDR1 reads LNHDA; CDR2 reads SQIVND (reference sequence). The CDR3 loop reads CASSLTGYSNQPQHF. The part of the CDR3 DNA that was read is TGTGCCAGTAGTTTGACAGGGTATAGCAATCAGCCC.

Concerning this clone: The sequence runs out 3 residues before the end of the CDR3; the remainder is reconstructed from the germline J gene. V usage is TRBV6-2 or TRBV6-3 and J usage is TRBJ1-1, with 8 positions matching TRBD1. Losses at the gene ends were 5 bases for V and 4 bases for J; bases not matched to a gene: 3. The germline gives CDR1 MNHEY, CDR2 SVGEGT. The CDR3 is 13 residues long. The CDR3 protein is CASSDDRGTEAFF. CDR3 bases read: TGTGCCAGCAGTGACGACAGGGGCACTGAA.

As for this clone: The read is 3 residues too short to cover the CDR3 end, so that end is filled in from the germline J gene. The rearrangement uses TRBV12-5 and TRBJ2-2; TRBD1 matches at 10 bases. CDR1 and CDR2 (germline): LGHNT, FRNRAP. CDR3 length equals 18 residues. V gave up 3 bases and J gave up 5 bases; unmatched junction bases: 12. The CDR3 region is CASGFSHAGTGETGELFF. The part of the CDR3 DNA that was read is TGTGCTAGTGGTTTTTCCCATGCCGGGACAGGGGAGACCGGGGAG.

Comment on this clone: From the germline J gene comes the end of the CDR3, since the read stops 3 residues before it. This sequence joins TRBV2 and TRBJ2-7, with 9 bases that match TRBD2. V shed 9 bases, J shed 3 bases, and the junction held 12 bases outside the gene matches. Germline CDR1 is SNHLY and CDR2 is FYNNEI. This CDR3 has 15 residues. The sequenced part of the CDR3 DNA is TGTGCCAGTTCGGGCCAGCGGGGGGACCTCTACGAG. Its protein is CASSGQRGDLYE. The complete CDR3 protein is CASSGQRGDLYEQYF.

Details on this clone: The read stops 3 residues short of the end of the CDR3; the missing end is completed from the germline J gene. The chain combines TRBV19 with TRBJ1-5, with TRBD1 matching over 7 bases. Per the germline V gene, CDR1 is LNHDA and CDR2 is SQIVND (reference sequence). The V and J ends lost 3 bases and 6 bases, in that order; junction bases with no gene match: 5. This CDR3 region has 14 residues. This CDR3 is CASSMSGGGQPQHF. The covered CDR3 bases are TGTGCCAGTAGTATGTCAGGGGGTGGTCAGCCC.

The CDR3 bases that were read are TGTGCCAGCAGCTTAGTGGACAGGATGAACACTGAA. Its translation: CASSLVDRMNTE. The full CDR3 protein reads CASSLVDRMNTEAFF. The rearrangement uses TRBV7-8 and TRBJ1-1, with 7 bases aligning to TRBD1. The read is 3 residues too short to cover the CDR3 end, so that end is filled in from the germline J gene. Germline trimming cut 1 base from V and 0 bases from J; bases unmatched to any gene: 2. The CDR3 length is 15 residues. In germline, CDR1 is SGHVS, CDR2 FQNEAQ.

Regarding this clone: The read gets to within 3 residues of the CDR3 end, and the germline J gene fills in the rest. The chain carries TRBV5-1 and TRBJ2-2; TRBD1 aligns across 9 bases. Looked up from germline, CDR1 is SGHRS and CDR2 is YFSETQ. The CDR3 loop spans 19 amino acids. The sequenced CDR3 bases are TGCGCCAGCAGCTTGGAGGACAGGGGTTGGTCTCTAGGAGATGAAAAG. It yields the protein CASSLEDRGWSLGDEK. The CDR3 as a whole reads CASSLEDRGWSLGDEKLFF.

The sequenced CDR3 bases are TGTGCCAGCAGCCGACAGGCGGGGGCGCGCGGCTTCTCTGGGGCCAACGTG. This gives the protein CASSRQAGARGFSGANV. The entire CDR3 is CASSRQAGARGFSGANVLFF. This chain links TRBV4-2 with TRBJ2-2; D is perhaps TRBD2 (7 bases). The missing CDR3 end, 3 residues past where the read stops, is filled in from the germline J gene. CDR1 LGHNA and CDR2 YNFKEQ come from the germline V gene. The CDR3 is 20 residues long.

As for this clone: The missing CDR3 end, 3 residues past where the read stops, is filled in from the germline J gene. The rearrangement joins TRBV11-2 to TRBJ2-1, with D maybe TRBD2 (6 bases). With 3 bases removed from V and 9 bases from J, the gap between germline ends came to 12 bases. This CDR3 comprises 13 residues. Looked up from germline, CDR1 is SGHAT and CDR2 is FQNNGV. The part of the CDR3 DNA that was read is TGTGCCAGCAGCTTTACAAGGGGAGGTGAG. Encoded protein: CASSFTRGGE. The full CDR3 reads CASSFTRGGEQFF.

Remarks on this clone: Read data end 3 residues before the CDR3 end; the end is taken from the germline J gene. This rearrangement joins TRBV6-2 or TRBV6-3 to TRBJ2-3, with D maybe TRBD1 (5 bases). The CDR3 is 15 amino acids. From germline, CDR1 is MNHEY and CDR2 SVGEGT. The DNA read from the CDR3 is TGTGCCAGCAGATTTAGGGGCCTCTGGCTGGAGACG. The encoded protein is CASRFRGLWLET. The entire CDR3 protein reads CASRFRGLWLETQYF.

In regard to this clone: The DNA ends 3 residues before the CDR3 does, and the rest of the CDR3 is filled in from the germline J gene. V and J are TRBV19 and TRBJ2-1; TRBD2 matches at 13 bases. This CDR3 comprises 15 residues. CDR1 is LNHDA, CDR2 SQIVND, per germline (reference sequence). J gave up 9 bases and V 6 bases, and 8 bases lay outside the gene matches. CDR3 residues: CASSPGLAGIGEQFF. The CDR3 DNA, read in part, is TGTGCCAGTAGCCCGGGACTAGCGGGGATAGGTGAG.

CDR3 bases read: TGCAGTGCTAGAGATCACGGTAGCGCTGGGGAGACC. Translating it yields CSARDHGSAGET. The whole CDR3 sequence reads CSARDHGSAGETQYF. The V call is TRBV20-1, the J call TRBJ2-5; possibly TRBD2 for D (5 bases). Read coverage stops 3 residues before the CDR3 terminus; the germline J gene supplies the remainder. Germline CDR1 is DFQATT and CDR2 is SNEGSKA (reference sequence). This CDR3 comprises 15 residues. The V end was cut by 0 bases, the J end by 5 bases, with 16 bases between.

On this clone: The read terminates 3 residues before the CDR3 end, so the remaining end is supplied by the germline J gene. The chain couples TRBV7-6 to TRBJ2-2; the D gene is possibly TRBD1 (6 bases). This CDR3 has 16 residues. Germline V lookup: CDR1 SGHVS, CDR2 FNYEAQ. CDR3: CASSLGTGILGEKLFF. Partial CDR3 DNA: TGTGCCAGCAGCTTAGGAACAGGGATCTTAGGTGAAAAG. The full variable domain, with the rest looked up from reference TRBV7-6 and TRBJ2-2, is GAGVSQSPRYKVTKRGQDVALRCDPISGHVSLYWYRQALGQGPEFLTYFNYEAQQDKSGLPNDRFSAERPEGSISTLTIQRTEQRDSAMYRCASSLGTGILGEKLFFGEGSRLTVL.

For this clone: The CDR3 end falls 3 residues outside the read, so it is completed with the germline J gene. The chain carries TRBV20-1 and TRBJ2-5; 16 bases are a match to TRBD2. The V and J ends lost 3 bases and 5 bases, in that order; junction bases with no gene match: 9. This CDR3 region has 17 residues. Germline V lookup: CDR1 DFQATT, CDR2 SNEGSKA (reference sequence). The CDR3: CSASGTSGGAVVETQYF. CDR3 DNA, as far as it was read: TGCAGTGCTAGTGGGACTAGCGGGGGGGCCGTAGTGGAGACC.

To note about this clone: The read falls 3 residues short of the CDR3 end, and the missing part is taken from the germline J gene. This chain connects TRBV5-4 to TRBJ1-1; 9 nucleotides agree with TRBD1. The CDR3 consists of 13 residues. J was trimmed by 6 bases and V by 5 bases; bases with no gene match: 5. Per germline, CDR1 SGHNT and CDR2 YYREEE (reference sequence). This CDR3 is CASSRDRVSEAFF. Partial CDR3 DNA: TGTGCCAGCAGTAGGGACAGGGTCTCTGAA.

Of note for this clone: The read gets to within 3 residues of the CDR3 end, and the germline J gene fills in the rest. V and J are TRBV7-6 and TRBJ1-1, with a weak D call TRBD1 (5 bases). Looked up from germline, CDR1 is SGHVS and CDR2 is FNYEAQ. Trimming took off 1 base at V and 4 bases at J, with 13 bases between the two ends. There are 15 residues in the CDR3. The CDR3 region is CASSLGRGVATEAFF. CDR3 bases read: TGTGCCAGCAGCTTAGGAAGAGGGGTCGCCACTGAA.

Worth noting for this clone: The sequence runs out 3 residues before the end of the CDR3; the remainder is reconstructed from the germline J gene. This chain uses TRBV20-1 with TRBJ2-3; 8 nucleotides agree with TRBD1. The CDR3 has 13 amino acids. Germline V lookup: CDR1 DFQATT, CDR2 SNEGSKA (reference sequence). With 6 bases clipped from V and 3 bases from J, the junction kept 5 bases outside the gene matches. The sequenced CDR3 bases are TGCAGTGCCTTACGACAGGGGACAGATACG. This sequence encodes CSALRQGTDT. The complete CDR3 reads CSALRQGTDTQYF.

A remark on this clone: The read terminates 3 residues before the CDR3 end, so the remaining end is supplied by the germline J gene. V is TRBV2 and J is TRBJ1-2; possible D gene TRBD1, 5 bases. CDR3 length: 11 residues. CDR1 and CDR2 (germline): SNHLY, FYNNEI. CDR3 DNA (partial): TGTGCCAGCGGTGGAGAGACAGTC. This codes for CASGGETV. In full, the CDR3 reads CASGGETVYTF.